This TCR beta chain is from a study of CD8 T cells in Susac syndrome. The sequenced target, TCR beta, came from blood CD8+ and CD4+ T cells. FACS was used to enrich TEMRA cells, whereas the CD8+ and CD4+ T cells were obtained by negative isolation. RNA amounts of 0.5 to 1 ug underwent reverse transcription with random hexamers. One entry per CDR3 protein, called by TCRdb with MiXCR from the immunoSEQ multiplex PCR reads. The data contain more than 100,000 distinct CDR3 sequences, 90% to 95% of them singletons. The CDR3 has 14 residues. From germline, CDR1 is KGHSH and CDR2 LQKENI. The V end lost 1 base, the J end lost 4 bases, and 10 bases lay between the germline ends.

The chain is built from TRBV18 and TRBJ1-1; TRBD1 is a possible D gene (5 bases). Sequenced input: CD4+ T cells from PBMCs. This sequence was found in a human donor in good health. CDR3 in DNA: TGTGCCAGCTCACCACGGGGGGGAGGCACTGAAGCTTTCTTT. Translated: CASSPRGGGTEAFF.